This T cell receptor (beta chain) was captured in a study of blood T cell repertoires in COVID-19. Overall study context: The origin of the acute and convalescent COVID-19 samples was the United States, Italy and Spain. T cells, B-cell-depleted T cells, or PBMCs provided the cDNA or gDNA that served as material.

Germline CDR1 reads LGHNT; CDR2 reads FRNRAP. This CDR3 has 18 residues. Trimming left V 1 base short and J 4 bases short, with 21 bases between. In the authors' workflow: Using reference gene primer amplification, nucleated cell counts were estimated. The assay was immunoSEQ multiplex PCR, and TCRdb's table has in-frame clones only and misses some. V and J calls and clone size come straight from that table; D and trimming were deduced from the DNA. The sample shows 250,000 to 350,000 clones, about 85% of them seen only once. Recruited during active infection, patients (from Seattle) were subsequently followed longitudinally.

This receptor was identified in a human donor with COVID-19, enrolled during active disease. The donor label of this sample is uncertain. Sequencing used peripheral blood. This chain connects TRBV12-5 to TRBJ2-3; perhaps TRBD2 as D (7 bases). For the CDR3, the DNA is TGTGCTAGTGGTTTGGAAGGGGGTGGGGCAGCGGGGCCAGATACGCAGTATTTT. It encodes CASGLEGGGAAGPDTQYF.